This TCR beta chain was observed in a study of CD8 T cells in ankylosing spondylitis. It was by quantitative 5'-RACE with molecular barcodes that TCR beta libraries were made. Each CDR3 protein gets one entry after TCRdb re-called the 5' RACE reads with MiXCR. The table shows over 75,000 distinct CDR3 sequences, with about 8.1% occurring only once. Germline loops: CDR1 DFQATT, CDR2 SNEGSKA (reference sequence). CDR3 size: 15 residues. The trim removed 2 bases at V and 4 bases at J, leaving 7 bases unmatched. This clonotype was counted many times. Its antigen is unknown. Study conclusions and caveats: As reported, disease-linked clones showed significant enrichment in matched ankylosing spondylitis synovial fluid. Characteristic of ankylosing spondylitis blood, it appeared, was a TCR beta motif comprising roughly eight highly homologous variants.

The receptor's source is a male donor with ankylosing spondylitis or in good health (not recorded which). The chain links TRBV20-1 to TRBJ2-7, with 11 bases matching TRBD1. Sample: blood, either unsorted or a sorted T cell fraction (not recorded which). The CDR3: CSARIPRDRGYEQYF. The CDR3 DNA reads as TGCAGTGCTAGAATCCCCCGGGACAGGGGGTACGAGCAGTACTTC.